A single sample is the source of the 17 T cell receptor beta chains below, sequenced in a study of OX40 agonist ivuxolimab in advanced cancers. TCRdb keeps only in-frame clones here, not all; method: immunoSEQ multiplex PCR. The sample lists approximately 22,000 clones, more than 75% occurring once. Sequences were derived from CD4+ or CD8+ T cells sorted from blood, sampled in a trial of the OX40 agonist ivuxolimab. Every receptor here comes from an adult with an advanced solid tumor such as melanoma, head and neck, liver or kidney cancer.

This chain joins TRBV5-6 and TRBJ1-6; no reliable D call. The germline V gene encodes CDR1 SGHDT and CDR2 YYEEEE. Trimming cost V 4 bases and J 8 bases, with 16 bases left between them. This CDR3 has 15 amino acids. CDR3 DNA: TGTGCCAGCAGCCGCATTGGACGGGAAGATTCACCCCTCCACTTT. As protein: CASSRIGREDSPLHF.

This clone appeared a single time. CDR3 bases: TGTGCCAGCAGGCCCTTCCCAGGGACCAACGCTGCAACTAATGAAAAACTGTTTTTT. Translated, it gives CASRPFPGTNAATNEKLFF. The chain links TRBV2 to TRBJ1-4; weak D call: TRBD1 (5 bases). CDR3 length equals 19 residues. V gave up 6 bases and J gave up 0 bases, with 23 bases separating them. Germline V gene sequence: CDR1 SNHLY, CDR2 FYNNEI.

This rearrangement joins TRBV9 to TRBJ2-3; D remains unclear. CDR3 length: 13 amino acids. Germline lookup yields CDR1 SGDLS and CDR2 YYNGEE. V was cut by 4 bases and J by 0 bases, with 6 bases left in between. CDR3 nucleotides: TGTGCCAGCAGCCCCCAAAGCACAGATACGCAGTATTTT. This translates into CASSPQSTDTQYF.

The rearrangement joins TRBV7-6 to TRBJ2-7; tentatively, D is TRBD1 or TRBD2 (5 bases each). The CDR3 covers 14 residues. Germline V lookup: CDR1 SGHVS, CDR2 FNYEAQ. Between the trimmed V and J ends, which lost 3 bases and 3 bases, there was a span of 12 bases. The DNA of the CDR3 is TGTGCCAGCAGCTTGTGGGACCCCAACTACGAGCAGTACTTC. This gives the protein CASSLWDPNYEQYF.

This clone was counted once. The chain employs TRBV21-1 and TRBJ1-2; TRBD1, the D gene given by the table, was not confirmed from the DNA. TRBV21-1 is an annotated pseudogene. The CDR3 contains 16 residues. The CDR3: CASSKDGQGARYGYTF. The CDR3 DNA reads as TGTGCCAGCAGCAAAGACGGACAGGGGGCGCGATATGGCTACACCTTC.

This chain connects TRBV11-2 to TRBJ1-1; possibly TRBD1 for D (5 bases). The V and J ends lost 0 bases and 4 bases respectively, with 18 bases between them. Germline V CDR1 and CDR2: SGHAT, FQNNGV. The CDR3 contains 17 residues. The CDR3 DNA follows: TGTGCCAGCAGCTTAGATGGGGACTTCCCTAAGAGCACTGAAGCTTTCTTT. It encodes CASSLDGDFPKSTEAFF. The variable domain in full, completed from reference TRBV11-2 and TRBJ1-1, reads EAGVAQSPRYKIIEKRQSVAFWCNPISGHATLYWYQQILGQGPKLLIQFQNNGVVDDSQLPKDRFSAERLKGVDSTLKIQPAKLEDSAVYLCASSLDGDFPKSTEAFFGQGTRLTVV.

This chain uses TRBV10-2 with TRBJ2-7, with 12 nucleotides matching TRBD1. The J segment lost 3 bases and the V segment lost 3 bases, leaving 3 bases of the junction unmatched. CDR1 and CDR2 from the germline V gene are WSHSY and SAAADI. The CDR3 spans 15 residues. The CDR3 bases are TGCGCCAGCAGTGATGGGACAGGGGGCATCTACGAGCAGTACTTC. It yields the protein CASSDGTGGIYEQYF.

The V call is TRBV25-1, the J call TRBJ1-2; tentative D call: TRBD1 (6 bases). V gave up 7 bases and J gave up 4 bases, with 16 bases separating them. The CDR3 sequence is 14 residues long. The germline V gene encodes CDR1 MGHDK and CDR2 SYGVNS. CDR3 sequence reads: CASTTGTPFYGYTF. CDR3 DNA: TGTGCCAGCACCACCGGGACACCCTTCTATGGCTACACCTTC.

This chain links TRBV7-2 with TRBJ1-1, with D tentatively TRBD1 (5 bases). In germline, CDR1 is SGHTA, CDR2 FQGNSA. Trimming pared 1 base from V and 0 bases from J, leaving 15 bases between. This CDR3 is built from 17 residues. For the CDR3, the DNA is TGTGCCAGCAGCTTAGTCAGCGGTCAGGGCATGAACACTGAAGCTTTCTTT. Its translation: CASSLVSGQGMNTEAFF.

V gene TRBV6-6 combines with J gene TRBJ1-2; D gene unclear. This CDR3 comprises 12 residues. In germline, CDR1 is MNHNY, CDR2 SVGAGI (reference sequence). V shed 7 bases and J shed 7 bases, with 13 bases lying between them. The CDR3 coding sequence is TGTGCCAGCACTTCGGGGAATGGTGGCTACACCTTC. Amino acids: CASTSGNGGYTF.

The chain employs TRBV7-6 and TRBJ2-5; TRBD2 aligns across 9 bases. Germline CDR1 reads SGHVS; CDR2 reads FNYEAQ. The V segment lost 5 bases and the J segment 1 base; nucleotides outside the gene matches: 17. The CDR3 length is 19 residues. The CDR3 loop reads CASSSLRLAATKIQETQYF. In nucleotides, the CDR3 is TGTGCCAGCAGCAGCCTCCGACTAGCGGCCACAAAAATCCAAGAGACCCAGTACTTC. The variable domain in full, with the rest retrieved from reference TRBV7-6 and TRBJ2-5, is GAGVSQSPRYKVTKRGQDVALRCDPISGHVSLYWYRQALGQGPEFLTYFNYEAQQDKSGLPNDRFSAERPEGSISTLTIQRTEQRDSAMYRCASSSLRLAATKIQETQYFGPGTRLLVL.

V usage is TRBV5-1 and J usage is TRBJ1-2; a possible D gene is TRBD1 (5 bases). With 0 bases removed from V and 8 bases from J, the gap between germline ends came to 14 bases. This CDR3 is 14 amino acids long. Germline V CDR1 and CDR2: SGHRS, YFSETQ. As DNA, the CDR3 is TGCGCCAGCAGCTTGGCCCCCTGGGACGGGGGCTACACCTTC. As protein: CASSLAPWDGGYTF.

V and J are TRBV27 and TRBJ2-3; D remains unclear. V was cut by 7 bases and J by 3 bases, with 17 bases left in between. The CDR3 has 15 residues. Looked up from germline, CDR1 is MNHEY and CDR2 is SMNVEV (reference sequence). CDR3 residues: CASNRRKVPTDTQYF. CDR3 DNA sequence: TGTGCCAGCAACCGAAGGAAAGTACCGACAGATACGCAGTATTTT.

This sequence joins TRBV30 and TRBJ1-1; tentative D call: TRBD1 (5 bases). Germline assignment: CDR1 GTSNPN and CDR2 SVGIG (reference sequence). Trimming removed 2 bases at V and 4 bases at J, with 8 bases between. CDR3 length equals 12 residues. CDR3 sequence reads: CAWSRGITEAFF. CDR3 nucleotide sequence: TGTGCCTGGAGTCGGGGGATCACTGAAGCTTTCTTT. Full variable domain (missing parts from reference TRBV30 and TRBJ1-1): SQTIHQWPATLVQPVGSPLSLECTVEGTSNPNLYWYRQAAGRGLQLLFYSVGIGQISSEVPQNLSASRPQDRQFILSSKKLLLSDSGFYLCAWSRGITEAFFGQGTRLTVV.

The chain couples TRBV11-2 to TRBJ2-7; D might be TRBD2 (6 bases). This CDR3 has 13 residues. CDR1 is SGHAT and CDR2 is FQNNGV in the germline V gene. V was clipped by 3 bases and J by 3 bases, with 9 bases between them. The chain's CDR3 is CASSLGTDYEQYF. The CDR3 nucleotides read TGTGCCAGCAGCTTGGGGACTGACTACGAGCAGTACTTC.

The chain has TRBV6-4 and TRBJ2-3, with 7 positions matching TRBD2. The CDR3 contains 16 residues. The V and J ends lost 3 bases and 2 bases, in that order; junction bases with no gene match: 8. The germline V gene encodes CDR1 MRHNA and CDR2 SNTAGT. CDR3: CASSEGGHGNTDTQYF. Written as DNA, the CDR3 is TGTGCCAGCAGTGAGGGAGGGCACGGAAACACAGATACGCAGTATTTT.

The gene calls are TRBV13 and TRBJ2-7; the match to TRBD2 covers 10 bases. V lost 5 bases, J lost 7 bases, and 5 bases stayed unmatched. The CDR3 is made up of 13 amino acids. Per the germline V gene, CDR1 is PRHDT and CDR2 is FYEKMQ (reference sequence). The CDR3 loop is CASSPGTSVEQYF. The CDR3 nucleotides read TGTGCCAGCAGCCCCGGGACTAGCGTTGAGCAGTACTTC.